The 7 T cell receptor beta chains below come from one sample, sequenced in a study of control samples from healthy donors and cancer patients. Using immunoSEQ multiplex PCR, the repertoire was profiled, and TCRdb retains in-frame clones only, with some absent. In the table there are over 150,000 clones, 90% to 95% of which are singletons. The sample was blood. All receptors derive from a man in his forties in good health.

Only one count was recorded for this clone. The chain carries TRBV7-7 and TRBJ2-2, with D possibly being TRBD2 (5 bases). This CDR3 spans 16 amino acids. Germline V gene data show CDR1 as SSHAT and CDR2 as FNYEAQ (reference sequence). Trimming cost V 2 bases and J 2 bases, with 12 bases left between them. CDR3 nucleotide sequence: TGTGCCAGCAGCTTATCAGCGGTGGGCAACACCGGGGAGCTGTTTTTT. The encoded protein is CASSLSAVGNTGELFF.

CDR3 DNA: TGTGCCAGCAGTGATGACGCTTTGGACAGTTCATATAATTCACCCCTCCACTTT. Residues: CASSDDALDSSYNSPLHF. This chain uses TRBV6-4 with TRBJ1-6; possible D gene TRBD1, 6 bases. CDR3 length equals 18 residues. Germline V CDR1 and CDR2: MRHNA, SNTAGT. Trimming removed 3 bases from V and 4 bases from J, with 19 bases in between.

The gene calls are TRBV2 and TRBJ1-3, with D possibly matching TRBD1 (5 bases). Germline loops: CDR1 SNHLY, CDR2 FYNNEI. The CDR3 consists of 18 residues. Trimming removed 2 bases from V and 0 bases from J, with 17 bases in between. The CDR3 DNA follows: TGTGCCAGCAGTGAAAGTTTGGGGACGGCGAGCTCTGGAAACACCATATATTTT. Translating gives CASSESLGTASSGNTIYF.

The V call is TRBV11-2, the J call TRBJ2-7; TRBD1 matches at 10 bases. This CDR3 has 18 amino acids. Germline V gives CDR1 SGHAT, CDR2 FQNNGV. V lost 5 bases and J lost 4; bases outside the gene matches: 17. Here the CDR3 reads CASSLIRRDRGNTYEQYF. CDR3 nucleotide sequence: TGTGCCAGCAGCCTAATCCGACGGGACAGGGGAAATACATACGAGCAGTACTTC.

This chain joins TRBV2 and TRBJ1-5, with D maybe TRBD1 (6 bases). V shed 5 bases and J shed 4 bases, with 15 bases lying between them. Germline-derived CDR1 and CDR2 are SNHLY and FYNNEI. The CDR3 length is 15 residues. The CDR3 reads CASSLFRDKNQPQHF. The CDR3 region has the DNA TGTGCCAGCAGTCTATTCCGGGACAAAAATCAGCCCCAGCATTTT.

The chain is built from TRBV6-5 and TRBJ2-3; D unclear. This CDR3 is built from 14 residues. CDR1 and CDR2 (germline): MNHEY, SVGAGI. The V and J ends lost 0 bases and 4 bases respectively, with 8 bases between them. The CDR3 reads CASSYSDSSDTQYF. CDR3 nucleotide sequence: TGTGCCAGCAGTTACTCTGATAGCTCAGATACGCAGTATTTT.

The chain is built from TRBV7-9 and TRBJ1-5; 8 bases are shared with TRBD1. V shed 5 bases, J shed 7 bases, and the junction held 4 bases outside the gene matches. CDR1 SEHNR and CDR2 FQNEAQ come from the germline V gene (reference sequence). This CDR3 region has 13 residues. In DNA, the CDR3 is TGTGCCAGCAGCGGGGACAGGACACAGCCCCAGCATTTT. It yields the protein CASSGDRTQPQHF.